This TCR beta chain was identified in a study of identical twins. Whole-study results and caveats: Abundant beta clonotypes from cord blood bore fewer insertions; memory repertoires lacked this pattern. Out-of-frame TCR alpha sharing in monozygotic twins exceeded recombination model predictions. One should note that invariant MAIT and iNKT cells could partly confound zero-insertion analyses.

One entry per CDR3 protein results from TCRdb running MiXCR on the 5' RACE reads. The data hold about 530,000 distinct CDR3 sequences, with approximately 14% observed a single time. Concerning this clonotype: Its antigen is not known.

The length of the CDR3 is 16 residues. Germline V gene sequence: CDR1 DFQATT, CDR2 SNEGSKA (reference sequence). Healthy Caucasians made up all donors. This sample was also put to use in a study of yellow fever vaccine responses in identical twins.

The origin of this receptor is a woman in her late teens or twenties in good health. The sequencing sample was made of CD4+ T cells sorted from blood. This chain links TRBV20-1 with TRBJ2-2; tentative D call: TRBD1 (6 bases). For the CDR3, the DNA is TGCAGCGTCAGGGGCCAGGCTCCGGGGTCGACCGGGGAGCTGTTTTTT. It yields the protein CSVRGQAPGSTGELFF.